The 19 T cell receptor beta chains in this list originate from one sample, sequenced in a study of identical twins (dated by TCRdb to 2015 to 2016). Library prep was done by 5' RACE. For sequencing, an Illumina HiSeq 2000 was employed. TCRdb reran the public reads through fastp at Q25 and MiXCR, keeping productive beta chains. Rows with one shared CDR3 protein collapse into an entry with the most common genes and DNA. The sample contains about 340,000 distinct CDR3 sequences, 7% to 9.5% of them found a single time. 8% to 10% of the sample belongs to the ten largest clones. The sample consisted of naive T cells sorted from blood. The cell subset or site tag for this specimen amounts to: cells isolated with a human naive T-cell isolation kit. The source of these receptors is a woman between 50 and 59 years old in good health.

The chain employs TRBV6-5 and TRBJ2-7, with TRBD2 matching over 8 bases. V shed 6 bases, J shed 5 bases, and the junction held 6 bases outside the gene matches. Germline CDR1 MNHEY, CDR2 SVGAGI. The CDR3 is made up of 13 amino acids. CDR3 residues: CASRESGSNEQYF. As DNA, the CDR3 is TGTGCCAGCAGAGAAAGCGGGAGTAACGAGCAGTACTTC.

The chain joins TRBV2 to TRBJ2-3; 16 nucleotides agree with TRBD2. V gave up 6 bases and J gave up 2 bases; unmatched junction bases: 8. Germline assignment: CDR1 SNHLY and CDR2 FYNNEI. The CDR3 spans 18 residues. CDR3 residues: CASRTGLAGGPNTDTQYF. For the CDR3, the DNA is TGTGCCAGCAGAACGGGACTAGCGGGAGGGCCGAACACAGATACGCAGTATTTT.

This clonotype was seen many times. The genes are TRBV12-3 or TRBV12-4 and TRBJ1-5, with D hard to call. Trimming shortened V by 3 bases and J by 0 bases, and 3 bases separated the two germline ends. The CDR3 is 13 amino acids. CDR3 sequence (DNA): TGTGCCAGCAGTTTCGTTAGCAATCAGCCCCAGCATTTT. Translation: CASSFVSNQPQHF.

The V gene is TRBV24-1, the J gene TRBJ2-6, with 10 bases identical to TRBD1. V gave up 4 bases and J gave up 0 bases; unmatched junction bases: 5. CDR1 is KGHDR and CDR2 is SFDVKD in the germline V gene. The CDR3 length is 18 residues. The CDR3 reads CATSDPGQGHSGANVLTF. As DNA, the CDR3 is TGTGCCACCAGTGACCCGGGACAGGGGCACTCTGGGGCCAACGTCCTGACTTTC.

The chain joins TRBV6-5 to TRBJ2-3, with TRBD2 matching over 9 bases. The J segment lost 7 bases and the V segment lost 2 bases, leaving 7 bases of the junction unmatched. Per the germline V gene, CDR1 is MNHEY and CDR2 is SVGAGI. The CDR3 has 15 amino acids. The CDR3 DNA sequence: TGTGCCAGCAGTTACGGAGCGGGAGGACCGAATACGCAGTATTTT. Protein product: CASSYGAGGPNTQYF.

The chain links TRBV15 to TRBJ2-7; 10 bases agree with TRBD2. CDR1 and CDR2 (germline): LNHNV, YYDKDF (reference sequence). The V gene end was trimmed by 0 bases and the J gene end by 6 bases; junction bases not matched to a gene: 11. The CDR3 loop spans 17 amino acids. The CDR3 coding sequence is TGTGCCACCAGCAGAGATGCCCCTAGCGGGAGACGGGGCGAGCAGTACTTC. It specifies CATSRDAPSGRRGEQYF.

This clonotype was counted many times. CDR3 loop: CSARMAMGGELFF. CDR3 sequence (DNA): TGCAGTGCTAGAATGGCTATGGGCGGGGAGCTGTTTTTT. The chain uses TRBV20-1 and TRBJ2-2; D is unresolved. The V gene lost 2 bases and the J gene lost 7 bases, with 11 bases spanning the gap. The CDR3 runs to 13 residues. Germline V gene sequence: CDR1 DFQATT, CDR2 SNEGSKA (reference sequence).

This clonotype has just a few counts. This chain links TRBV2 with TRBJ2-7, with a possible D match to TRBD1 (5 bases). CDR1 is SNHLY, CDR2 FYNNEI, per germline. The V and J ends lost 6 bases and 7 bases respectively, with 10 bases between them. The CDR3 length is 11 residues. CDR3 protein: CASRQQGEQYV. In nucleotides, the CDR3 is TGTGCCAGCAGGCAGCAGGGTGAGCAGTACGTC.

This clonotype was detected many times. The chain couples TRBV20-1 to TRBJ1-1; D gene ambiguous. This CDR3 comprises 11 residues. CDR1 DFQATT and CDR2 SNEGSKA come from the germline V gene (reference sequence). In DNA form, the CDR3 reads TGCATTGTCCCTATGAACACTGAAGCTTTCTTT. As protein: CIVPMNTEAFF.

The chain is built from TRBV10-2 and TRBJ2-3, with TRBD2 matching 8 bases. Per the germline V gene, CDR1 is WSHSY and CDR2 is SAAADI. Trimming removed 0 bases from V and 5 bases from J; junction bases left unmatched: 4. The CDR3 is 15 amino acids. The CDR3 nucleotides read TGCGCCAGCAGTGAGTCGGGGCTAGCGGGAGATACGCAGTATTTT. Protein product: CASSESGLAGDTQYF.

This clonotype has ten or more counts. The chain recombines TRBV10-3 with TRBJ2-7, with D hard to call. The CDR3 totals 12 residues. Per the germline V gene, CDR1 is ENHRY and CDR2 is SYGVKD. V shed 2 bases and J shed 2 bases, with 4 bases lying between them. CDR3 residues: CAISEATYEQYF. In DNA form, the CDR3 reads TGTGCCATCAGTGAGGCCACCTACGAGCAGTACTTC.

The rearrangement joins TRBV20-1 to TRBJ1-3; D is undetermined. This CDR3 has 13 residues. Trimming took off 5 bases at V and 0 bases at J, with 8 bases between the two ends. Germline CDR1 and CDR2: DFQATT and SNEGSKA (reference sequence). Here the CDR3 DNA reads TGCAGTGCTGGGCACCTCTCTGGAAACACCATATATTTT. Its protein is CSAGHLSGNTIYF.

The rearrangement uses TRBV12-3 or TRBV12-4 and TRBJ2-1; tentatively, D is TRBD1 (5 bases). The CDR3 runs 13 residues. The V gene lost 3 bases and the J gene lost 8 bases, with 11 bases spanning the gap. CDR3 nucleotide sequence: TGTGCCAGCAGTTTTAACAGGTTAGATGAGCAGTTCTTC. This gives the protein CASSFNRLDEQFF.

This clonotype was observed at least ten times. This chain joins TRBV5-6 and TRBJ1-4, with TRBD1 matching 8 bases. Looked up from germline, CDR1 is SGHDT and CDR2 is YYEEEE. The CDR3 spans 16 residues. Unmatched junction bases numbered 12, after V lost 4 bases and J lost 7 bases. CDR3: CASSGYSAGGGEKLFF. CDR3 in DNA: TGTGCCAGCAGCGGGTACAGTGCAGGGGGCGGTGAAAAACTGTTTTTT.

This clonotype has a count of ten or more. J is TRBJ2-3 and V is TRBV29-1, with unresolved D. Between the trimmed V and J ends, which lost 4 bases and 8 bases, there was a span of 7 bases. Germline CDR1 reads SQVTM; CDR2 reads ANQGSEA. The CDR3 consists of 10 residues. In DNA form, the CDR3 reads TGCAGCGTTGTGTGGGGTACGCAGTATTTT. Protein sequence: CSVVWGTQYF.

The rearrangement joins TRBV12-3 or TRBV12-4 to TRBJ1-2, with D tentatively TRBD1 (5 bases). V lost 3 bases to trimming and J lost 2 bases, with 10 bases between them. This CDR3 is 14 amino acids long. This CDR3 reads CASSFARENYGYTF. As DNA, the CDR3 is TGTGCCAGCAGTTTTGCCAGGGAGAACTATGGCTACACCTTC.

This clonotype was recorded at least ten times. V is TRBV5-1 and J is TRBJ2-4; unclear D gene. V gave up 5 bases and J gave up 1 base, with 7 bases separating them. This CDR3 spans 13 amino acids. CDR1 and CDR2 from the germline V gene are SGHRS and YFSETQ. The CDR3, as DNA: TGCGCCAGCAGAAGGTTCGCCAAAAACATTCAGTACTTC. The encoded protein is CASRRFAKNIQYF.

This clonotype was detected ten times or more. The chain uses TRBV12-3 or TRBV12-4 and TRBJ2-3; 7 positions agree with TRBD2. CDR3 length: 13 amino acids. V lost 6 bases to trimming and J lost 7 bases; unmatched junction nucleotides: 7. CDR3 residues: CASSPGGAYTQYF. The CDR3 DNA is TGTGCCAGCAGCCCGGGGGGAGCCTATACGCAGTATTTT.

The V call is TRBV12-3 or TRBV12-4, the J call TRBJ2-2; 11 bases agree with TRBD2. This CDR3 has 15 residues. The ends lost 4 bases at V and 6 bases at J; junction bases unmatched: 4. The CDR3 DNA follows: TGTGCCAGCAGTTCCCGGACTAGCGGGCCCGGGGAGCTGTTTTTT. The encoded protein is CASSSRTSGPGELFF.